Below, 14 T cell receptor beta chains from the same sample are listed, as sequenced in a study of shared clonotypes between healthy human individuals. Some clones are missing from TCRdb's copy, which holds only in-frame ones; the method was immunoSEQ multiplex PCR. The sample has roughly 2.1 million clones; 85% to 95% are singletons. Terminally differentiated effector memory CD45RA+ cells were excluded by CCR7 positive selection of CD45RO-negative cells. Input material: naive CD8+ T cells from PBMCs. The receptors originated from a man between 18 and 29 years old in good health. Some clones in this sample may be carry-over from other donors' samples.

The chain couples TRBV10-3 to TRBJ2-7, with D possibly called TRBD1 or TRBD2 (7 bases each). Germline V lookup: CDR1 ENHRY, CDR2 SYGVKD. Trimming pared 11 bases from V and 0 bases from J, leaving 14 bases between. The CDR3 is 13 amino acids. In DNA form, the CDR3 reads TGTGCCCTCCGGGGGGACAGCTCCTACGAGCAGTACTTC. Its translation: CALRGDSSYEQYF.

The chain couples TRBV6-6 to TRBJ1-1, with unresolved D. Germline V gene lookup returns CDR1 MNHNY and CDR2 SVGAGI (reference sequence). The CDR3 consists of 14 residues. V lost 0 bases, J lost 8 bases, and 13 bases lay in between. As DNA, the CDR3 is TGTGCCAGCAGTTACTCCACGCCGGGAGAGGAAGCTTTCTTT. Protein sequence: CASSYSTPGEEAFF.

The J gene is TRBJ2-7, the V gene TRBV4-1, with 13 bases fitting TRBD2. Per the germline V gene, CDR1 is MGHRA and CDR2 is YSYEKL. After removal of 2 bases from V and 3 bases from J, the junction contained 13 bases not matched to a gene. The CDR3 has 19 residues. The DNA for the CDR3 is TGCGCCAGCAGCCAAACGGGACTAGCGGGATCTACGACGGGCTACGAGCAGTACTTC. It encodes CASSQTGLAGSTTGYEQYF.

This chain uses TRBV2 with TRBJ2-3, with D hard to call. The ends were cut back, 3 bases at V and 3 bases at J, with 7 bases in the middle. The CDR3 has 13 amino acids. CDR1 is SNHLY, CDR2 FYNNEI, per germline. CDR3 bases: TGTGCCAGCAGTGATTCCAGAACAGATACGCAGTATTTT. It specifies CASSDSRTDTQYF. Full variable domain (missing parts from reference TRBV2 and TRBJ2-3): EPEVTQTPSHQVTQMGQEVILRCVPISNHLYFYWYRQILGQKVEFLVSFYNNEISEKSEIFDDQFSVERPDGSNFTLKIRSTKLEDSAMYFCASSDSRTDTQYFGPGTRLTVL.

The chain has TRBV4-3 and TRBJ2-3; 9 bases match TRBD1. Germline CDR1 LGHNA, CDR2 YSLEER. V lost 5 bases and J lost 5; bases outside the gene matches: 8. CDR3 length: 15 amino acids. The CDR3 DNA follows: TGCGCCAGCAGCTCCGCCGGGACAGGGATAGATACGCAGTATTTT. This sequence encodes CASSSAGTGIDTQYF.

This clone was recorded only once. The chain recombines TRBV4-2 with TRBJ2-4, with 10 positions matching TRBD1. The CDR3 is 18 amino acids. Germline CDR1 and CDR2: LGHNA and YNFKEQ. The V segment lost 1 base and the J segment 8 bases; nucleotides outside the gene matches: 14. The chain's CDR3 is CASSQVWDRGREGHIQYF. The CDR3 DNA sequence: TGTGCCAGCAGCCAAGTATGGGACAGGGGACGGGAGGGGCACATTCAGTACTTC.

The rearrangement joins TRBV6-6 to TRBJ2-3, with D perhaps matching TRBD2 (6 bases). In germline, CDR1 is MNHNY, CDR2 SVGAGI (reference sequence). Trimming removed 0 bases at V and 3 bases at J, with 10 bases between. The length of the CDR3 is 15 residues. CDR3 in DNA: TGTGCCAGCAGTTACTCGGGGACTTTGACAGATACGCAGTATTTT. It encodes CASSYSGTLTDTQYF.

The chain links TRBV18 to TRBJ2-1; 8 nucleotides line up with TRBD1. Germline loops: CDR1 KGHSH, CDR2 LQKENI. Trimming removed 3 bases from V and 8 bases from J; junction bases left unmatched: 9. There are 15 residues in the CDR3. The DNA of the CDR3 is TGTGCCAGCTCACCCGGCAGGGGGCGCTCCTATGAGCAGTTCTTC. Amino acids: CASSPGRGRSYEQFF.

The chain combines TRBV4-1 with TRBJ2-2, with D uncertain. From germline, CDR1 is MGHRA and CDR2 YSYEKL. The germline V and J ends were trimmed by 6 bases and 1 base, with 15 bases remaining between them. The length of the CDR3 is 16 residues. CDR3 loop: CASSFSGLMNTGELFF. The CDR3 DNA reads TGCGCCAGCAGTTTTTCCGGGCTGATGAACACCGGGGAGCTGTTTTTT.

This clone was observed once. This rearrangement joins TRBV2 to TRBJ2-7; 10 bases line up with TRBD1. Germline V gene lookup returns CDR1 SNHLY and CDR2 FYNNEI. V gave up 1 base and J gave up 5 bases; unmatched junction bases: 5. The CDR3 contains 15 residues. The CDR3 DNA follows: TGTGCCAGCAGTGAAGGCGTGGGGACAGGGGACGAGCAGTACTTC. Translated: CASSEGVGTGDEQYF.

V gene TRBV27 combines with J gene TRBJ2-2, with D uncertain. V gave up 2 bases and J gave up 7 bases, with 14 bases separating them. Looked up from germline, CDR1 is MNHEY and CDR2 is SMNVEV (reference sequence). The CDR3 loop spans 15 amino acids. The CDR3 coding sequence is TGTGCCAGCAGTTTAGGGTCGGCCCGCCTCGGGGAGCTGTTTTTT. Residues: CASSLGSARLGELFF.

V and J are TRBV27 and TRBJ2-5; the D gene is possibly TRBD1 (6 bases). With 5 bases removed from V and 1 base from J, the gap between germline ends came to 20 bases. CDR3 length equals 17 residues. Looked up from germline, CDR1 is MNHEY and CDR2 is SMNVEV (reference sequence). The CDR3 spells CASSRNWDTTFQETQYF. In DNA form, the CDR3 reads TGTGCCAGCAGTAGGAATTGGGACACAACCTTCCAAGAGACCCAGTACTTC.

The count of this clone is one. The chain links TRBV28 to TRBJ2-5; either TRBD1 or TRBD2 may supply D (7 bases each). This CDR3 has 14 residues. The germline V gene encodes CDR1 MDHEN and CDR2 SYDVKM. V lost 6 bases, J lost 3 bases, and 14 bases lay in between. The CDR3, as DNA: TGTGCCAGCAGGGGGGGGACAGACGAAGAGACCCAGTACTTC. Its translation is CASRGGTDEETQYF.

This chain uses TRBV11-3 with TRBJ2-3; TRBD1 matches 7 bases. This CDR3 has 13 residues. V gave up 1 base and J gave up 14 bases; unmatched junction bases: 9. Germline CDR1 SGHNT, CDR2 YENEEA. The CDR3 nucleotides are TGTGCCAGCAGCTTAGGAGTTCGAGACAGGGCGTATTTT. It specifies CASSLGVRDRAYF.